This T cell receptor beta chain was sequenced for a study of monozygotic twins with inflammatory bowel disease. The quantity of total RNA per TCR library was 3500 ng. UMIs bearing a 6-nucleotide sample barcode were added through template switching. TCRdb reanalyzed the 5' RACE reads and collapses them to one entry per CDR3 protein, without DNA. The sample has about 110,000 distinct CDR3 sequences; the top ten hold around 12%. This CDR3 is 16 amino acids long. Germline V lookup: CDR1 DFQATT, CDR2 SNEGSKA (reference sequence). Sequenced material: blood. The receptor was isolated from a human donor with ulcerative colitis or Crohn's disease, or a healthy co-twin of an affected twin (not recorded which). This chain connects TRBV20-1 to TRBJ1-5; TCRdb names TRBD1, which stays unverified in the absence of DNA. Here the CDR3 reads CSARSAHWGPVQPQHF.